Following are 32 T cell receptor beta chains from one sample sequenced in a study of beta chain features in type 1 diabetes. TCRB transcripts that were expressed got sequenced, as all of the isolated RNA had been reverse transcribed. The table came from immunoSEQ multiplex PCR; TCRdb's copy has only in-frame clones and leaves some out. The table lists almost 250,000 clones, about 14% of them singletons. Sequenced input: naive CD4+ T cells from blood. Receptors originate from a woman aged 40 to 50 in good health.

This clone has more than one count but fewer than ten. This rearrangement joins TRBV6-6 to TRBJ1-1; D unresolved. Germline values: CDR1 MNHNY, CDR2 SVGAGI (reference sequence). V lost 6 bases, J lost 10 bases, and 12 bases lay in between. The length of the CDR3 is 11 residues. CDR3 nucleotide sequence: TGTGCCAGCAGACTAGCTCCTGGAGCTTTCTTT. It translates to CASRLAPGAFF.

The sample holds a few counts of this clone. The chain links TRBV5-1 to TRBJ2-6, with 8 bases lining up with TRBD1. V lost 4 bases to trimming and J lost 1 base; unmatched junction nucleotides: 1. This CDR3 is 15 amino acids long. Germline CDR1 and CDR2: SGHRS and YFSETQ. In nucleotides, the CDR3 is TGCGCCAGCAGCCGGGACAGGTCTGGGGCCAACGTCCTGACTTTC. This encodes CASSRDRSGANVLTF. The full variable domain, rest sourced from reference TRBV5-1 and TRBJ2-6, is KAGVTQTPRYLIKTRGQQVTLSCSPISGHRSVSWYQQTPGQGLQFLFEYFSETQRNKGNFPGRFSGRQFSNSRSEMNVSTLELGDSALYLCASSRDRSGANVLTFGAGSRLTVL.

This clone was detected a few times. This specimen includes other DNA sequences encoding the same CDR3. The chain links TRBV27 to TRBJ2-3; 7 positions agree with TRBD2. CDR3 length: 14 residues. Trimming took 4 bases from V and 1 from J; bases not matched to a gene: 2. From germline, CDR1 is MNHEY and CDR2 SMNVEV (reference sequence). CDR3 DNA: TGTGCCAGCAGTTCGCTAGCGGGCACAGATACGCAGTATTTT. Its translation: CASSSLAGTDTQYF.

This clone showed up just a few times. The chain joins TRBV25-1 to TRBJ2-3; no definite D call. CDR3 length: 14 residues. Germline V CDR1 and CDR2: MGHDK, SYGVNS. The V end was cut by 10 bases, the J end by 0 bases, with 14 bases between. The DNA of the CDR3 is TGTGCCACCACAGATTTCCCTAGCACAGATACGCAGTATTTT. This encodes CATTDFPSTDTQYF.

This clone was detected only a few times. The chain links TRBV5-4 to TRBJ1-2; 12 bases map to TRBD1. The ends lost 5 bases at V and 5 bases at J; junction bases unmatched: 1. CDR3 length: 13 residues. CDR1 and CDR2 from the germline V gene are SGHNT and YYREEE (reference sequence). The CDR3 bases are TGTGCCAGCAGGGGACAGGGGGCGTATGGCTACACCTTC. Translation: CASRGQGAYGYTF.

V gene TRBV5-1 combines with J gene TRBJ2-5; D ambiguous. Trimming removed 4 bases from V and 2 bases from J, with 9 bases in between. The CDR3 consists of 13 residues. Germline V lookup: CDR1 SGHRS, CDR2 YFSETQ. In DNA form, the CDR3 reads TGCGCCAGCAGCCCCCCCTCGCAAGAGACCCAGTACTTC. Translated: CASSPPSQETQYF.

This chain joins TRBV18 and TRBJ1-5, with 7 bases identical to TRBD1. The CDR3 covers 16 residues. V lost 1 base, J lost 6 bases, and 9 bases stayed unmatched. CDR1 is KGHSH, CDR2 LQKENI, per germline. CDR3 nucleotides: TGTGCCAGCTCACCACAGGGGGCAGGGGGTAGTCAGCCCCAGCATTTT. This codes for CASSPQGAGGSQPQHF.

This clone was seen only a few times. The CDR3 DNA reads as TGTGCCAGCAGCTTAACGACAGGGGGAGCCGGGCGTGAGCAGTACTTC. It codes for CASSLTTGGAGREQYF. The gene calls are TRBV7-9 and TRBJ2-7, with TRBD1 identical over 9 bases. Germline assignment: CDR1 SEHNR and CDR2 FQNEAQ (reference sequence). V shed 2 bases, J shed 7 bases, and the junction held 12 bases outside the gene matches. This CDR3 region has 16 residues. Based on the CDR3 plus reference TRBV7-9 and TRBJ2-7, the full variable domain is DTGVSQNPRHKITKRGQNVTFRCDPISEHNRLYWYRQTLGQGPEFLTYFQNEAQLEKSRLLSDRFSAERPKGSFSTLEIQRTEQGDSAMYLCASSLTTGGAGREQYFGPGTRLTVT.

This clone has just a few counts. The chain joins TRBV5-4 to TRBJ1-2, with 8 bases matching TRBD1. The germline CDR1 and CDR2 sequences are SGHNT and YYREEE (reference sequence). Trimming at V came to 4 bases and at J to 7 bases, leaving 6 bases not matched to a gene. There are 13 residues in the CDR3. The CDR3 sequence: CASSTNRGSGYTF. CDR3 in DNA: TGTGCCAGCAGCACAAACAGGGGGTCTGGCTACACCTTC.

V usage is TRBV7-8 and J usage is TRBJ1-4, with 7 bases that match TRBD1. Germline CDR1 reads SGHVS; CDR2 reads FQNEAQ. The CDR3 spans 16 residues. V lost 5 bases to trimming and J lost 8 bases; unmatched junction nucleotides: 14. CDR3 sequence (DNA): TGTGCCAGCAGCCCACAGGCGGGACAGCCACGAGAAAAACTGTTTTTT. It translates to CASSPQAGQPREKLFF. The full variable domain, in which reference TRBV7-8 and TRBJ1-4 provide the parts outside the CDR3, is GAGVSQSPRYKVAKRGQDVALRCDPISGHVSLFWYQQALGQGPEFLTYFQNEAQLDKSGLPSDRFFAERPEGSVSTLKIQRTQQEDSAVYLCASSPQAGQPREKLFFGSGTQLSVL.

There are a few counts of this clone. This chain uses TRBV14 with TRBJ1-2; weak D call: TRBD1 (5 bases). This CDR3 has 16 amino acids. V was shortened by 2 bases and J by 8 bases, with 21 bases between the two germline ends. Germline assignment: CDR1 SGHDN and CDR2 FVKESK. CDR3 region: CASSQHLGHKGGGYTF. The CDR3 DNA sequence: TGTGCCAGCAGCCAACACCTCGGACACAAGGGTGGGGGCTACACCTTC.

The rearrangement links TRBV28 to TRBJ1-5; 7 bases align to TRBD1. The CDR3 sequence is 14 residues long. Unmatched junction bases numbered 8, after V lost 7 bases and J lost 5 bases. Germline V gene sequence: CDR1 MDHEN, CDR2 SYDVKM. The CDR3, as DNA: TGTGCCAGCACGGCCCGACAGGGCCATCAGCCCCAGCATTTT. It is translated as CASTARQGHQPQHF. The entire variable domain, with the rest obtained from reference TRBV28 and TRBJ1-5, is as follows: DVKVTQSSRYLVKRTGEKVFLECVQDMDHENMFWYRQDPGLGLRLIYFSYDVKMKEKGDIPEGYSVSREKKERFSLILESASTNQTSMYLCASTARQGHQPQHFGDGTRLSIL.

This clone appeared a few times. The V gene is TRBV18, the J gene TRBJ2-5; D remains ambiguous. Trimming left V 2 bases short and J 2 bases short, with 12 bases between. There are 15 residues in the CDR3. Germline V lookup: CDR1 KGHSH, CDR2 LQKENI. Here the CDR3 DNA reads TGTGCCAGCTCACCATATACGCCAGGACAAGAGACCCAGTACTTC. This translates into CASSPYTPGQETQYF.

The genes are TRBV6-5 and TRBJ1-2; perhaps TRBD1 as D (5 bases). This CDR3 contains 14 residues. Germline CDR1 and CDR2: MNHEY and SVGAGI. V dropped 6 bases and J dropped 4 bases, with 15 bases sitting between them. The CDR3 region is CASRRLGQGYGYTF. The CDR3 coding sequence is TGTGCCAGCAGGAGACTAGGTCAGGGCTATGGCTACACCTTC.

The gene calls are TRBV27 and TRBJ2-3; 13 bases map to TRBD2. V lost 6 bases, J lost 1 base, and 10 bases stayed unmatched. CDR1 is MNHEY and CDR2 is SMNVEV in the germline V gene (reference sequence). The CDR3 runs 18 residues. The CDR3 region has the DNA TGTGCCAGCAGAGAACTAGCGGGGGGGTTGTTGGGCACAGATACGCAGTATTTT. Translated, it gives CASRELAGGLLGTDTQYF.

This clone appeared a few times. V gene TRBV18 combines with J gene TRBJ1-6, with D unclear. Germline V gene lookup returns CDR1 KGHSH and CDR2 LQKENI. V lost 3 bases to trimming and J lost 13 bases, with 10 bases between them. The CDR3 is made up of 12 amino acids. In DNA form, the CDR3 reads TGTGCCAGCTCACCCTTCTCGAGCCCCCTCCACTTT. Its translation: CASSPFSSPLHF.

The rearrangement joins TRBV21-1 to TRBJ2-7; TRBD1, the table's D call, was not compared with the DNA. TRBV21-1 is noted as a pseudogene. This CDR3 contains 15 residues. The CDR3 sequence is CASSTQTGQVYEQYF. The CDR3 DNA reads TGTGCCAGCAGCACTCAAACGGGACAGGTCTACGAGCAGTACTTC.

In this sample, this clone turned up many times. The chain couples TRBV28 to TRBJ2-1; no definite D call. The germline V gene has CDR1 MDHEN and CDR2 SYDVKM. The CDR3 contains 13 residues. Trimming shortened V by 4 bases and J by 4 bases, and 8 bases separated the two germline ends. The CDR3 loop reads CASSWVRYNEQFF. CDR3 DNA: TGTGCCAGCAGTTGGGTCAGGTACAATGAGCAGTTCTTC.

This chain joins TRBV7-8 and TRBJ1-1; possibly TRBD1 for D (5 bases). V was cut by 4 bases and J by 6 bases, with 12 bases left in between. CDR1 and CDR2 (germline): SGHVS, FQNEAQ. The CDR3 spans 13 residues. In DNA, the CDR3 is TGTGCCAGCAGCTGGTTAAGCAGGGCTGAAGCTTTCTTT. Translating it yields CASSWLSRAEAFF.

This clone was detected only a few times. The rearrangement links TRBV5-6 to TRBJ1-5; TRBD1 agrees at 8 bases. J lost 2 bases, V lost 4 bases, and 5 bases had no gene match. This CDR3 has 15 residues. In germline, CDR1 is SGHDT, CDR2 YYEEEE. The CDR3 region is CASSPQDRGNQPQHF. CDR3 in DNA: TGTGCCAGCAGCCCACAGGACAGGGGCAATCAGCCCCAGCATTTT.

A few counts support this clone. V and J are TRBV5-4 and TRBJ2-1; no definite D call. CDR1 is SGHNT and CDR2 is YYREEE in the germline V gene (reference sequence). Trimming cost V 6 bases and J 0 bases, with 13 bases left between them. The CDR3 is made up of 15 amino acids. The CDR3 coding sequence is TGTGCCAGCACCCTTGACCGGAGCTCCTACAATGAGCAGTTCTTC. Protein product: CASTLDRSSYNEQFF.

This sequence joins TRBV19 and TRBJ1-4; no definite D call. CDR3 size: 13 residues. Trimming removed 5 bases from V and 5 bases from J, with 9 bases in between. CDR1 is LNHDA and CDR2 is SQIVND in the germline V gene (reference sequence). CDR3 in amino acids: CASSSRGNEKLFF. CDR3 in DNA: TGTGCCAGTAGTTCCCGGGGAAATGAAAAACTGTTTTTT.

This chain links TRBV9 with TRBJ2-1; 8 bases match TRBD2. Germline-derived CDR1 and CDR2 are SGDLS and YYNGEE. The CDR3 has 15 amino acids. Trimming cost V 3 bases and J 0 bases; bases outside gene matches: 2. For the CDR3, the DNA is TGTGCCAGCAGCGAGCGGGAGAGCTCCTACAATGAGCAGTTCTTC. This codes for CASSERESSYNEQFF.

As concerns this clone: Sequence at one end of the junction differs from germline and may be a read error. This chain connects TRBV7-7 to TRBJ2-3; TRBD1 agrees at 10 bases. Per the germline V gene, CDR1 is SSHAT and CDR2 is FNYEAQ (reference sequence). The CDR3 is 15 residues long. CDR3 DNA: TGTGCTAGCAGCTCGGGACAGGGGCGCACAGATACGCAGTATTTT. Translation: CASSSGQGRTDTQYF.

This clone has a handful of counts. V is TRBV6-1 and J is TRBJ1-1; 11 nucleotides agree with TRBD1. The V segment lost 5 bases and the J segment 7 bases; nucleotides outside the gene matches: 6. Germline V gene lookup returns CDR1 MNHNS and CDR2 SASEGT. The CDR3 contains 14 residues. CDR3 nucleotides: TGTGCCAGCAGTCGGACAGGGGGCCTCGTTGAAGCTTTCTTT. Its protein is CASSRTGGLVEAFF.

J is TRBJ1-6 and V is TRBV7-2; unclear D gene. There are 11 residues in the CDR3. Germline CDR1 SGHTA, CDR2 FQGNSA. V was clipped by 5 bases and J by 9 bases, with 5 bases between them. The CDR3 DNA follows: TGTGCCAGCAGCCTAAGTTCACCCCTCCACTTT. Its translation: CASSLSSPLHF.

The rearrangement uses TRBV29-1 and TRBJ2-7; TRBD1 matches 12 bases. Germline V gene lookup returns CDR1 SQVTM and CDR2 ANQGSEA. The V and J ends lost 5 bases and 2 bases, in that order; junction bases with no gene match: 4. This CDR3 has 14 amino acids. The CDR3 loop reads CSVTGQGATYEQYF. The CDR3 DNA reads as TGCAGCGTTACGGGACAGGGGGCAACCTACGAGCAGTACTTC.

This clone turned up a few times. This chain links TRBV6-5 with TRBJ2-5; D possibly corresponds to TRBD1 (5 bases). Between the trimmed V and J ends, which lost 3 bases and 5 bases, there was a span of 10 bases. Per the germline V gene, CDR1 is MNHEY and CDR2 is SVGAGI. The CDR3 has 13 residues. CDR3 nucleotide sequence: TGTGCCAGCAGTTATCGACAGCATGAGACCCAGTACTTC. Its protein product is CASSYRQHETQYF.

This chain joins TRBV19 and TRBJ2-1; no clear D. Germline V gene data show CDR1 as LNHDA and CDR2 as SQIVND (reference sequence). CDR3 length equals 14 residues. The V end lost 9 bases, the J end lost 0 bases, and 12 bases lay between the germline ends. The CDR3 region is CASSGLSSYNEQFF. The CDR3 DNA is TGTGCCAGCTCCGGGTTGAGCTCCTACAATGAGCAGTTCTTC.

The chain carries TRBV2 and TRBJ2-1; D possibly corresponds to TRBD2 (5 bases). The V end was cut by 4 bases, the J end by 2 bases, with 12 bases between. This CDR3 has 15 residues. CDR1 is SNHLY and CDR2 is FYNNEI in the germline V gene. The CDR3: CASSGSSGPYNEQFF. The CDR3 DNA reads TGTGCCAGCAGTGGATCGAGCGGACCCTACAATGAGCAGTTCTTC.

V usage is TRBV14 and J usage is TRBJ2-7, with TRBD2 as a possible D gene (6 bases). CDR1 and CDR2 (germline): SGHDN, FVKESK. The CDR3 is 14 amino acids. Trimming pared 0 bases from V and 8 bases from J, leaving 14 bases between. The DNA for the CDR3 is TGTGCCAGCAGCCAAGATCTTGGCGGGGATAAGCAGTACTTC. Protein sequence: CASSQDLGGDKQYF.

J is TRBJ2-2 and V is TRBV4-3, with D hard to call. CDR1 LGHNA and CDR2 YSLEER come from the germline V gene. The CDR3 spans 14 residues. Trimming left V 3 bases short and J 2 bases short, with 7 bases between. The CDR3 sequence: CASSQVLNTGELFF. The DNA for the CDR3 is TGCGCCAGCAGCCAGGTACTTAACACCGGGGAGCTGTTTTTT.